What follows describes a single T cell receptor (beta chain). Membership in each cohort depended on participant-reported clinical history. Exposed enrollees had met someone with a PCR-confirmed or clinician-diagnosed COVID-19 case at some point within the 2 weeks before study entry. Trimming removed 7 bases from V and 0 bases from J; junction bases left unmatched: 5. Germline assignment: CDR1 MNHEY and CDR2 SMNVEV (reference sequence). The CDR3 spans 14 residues. Authors' methods: Estimated nucleated cell counts came from reference gene primer amplification. Clones were read by immunoSEQ multiplex PCR, and TCRdb kept only the in-frame ones, dropping some. The V and J calls and clone size were taken over from that table, and D and trimming were inferred from the DNA. Seen here are about 140,000 clones, more than 80% observed once, and the top ten hold 1.6%. The record originates from a study of blood T cell repertoires in COVID-19.

The sequencing sample was made of PBMCs or T cells enriched from blood (not recorded which). V usage is TRBV27 and J usage is TRBJ2-7, with 8 bases identical to TRBD2. The origin of this receptor is a woman in her late teens or twenties who had been exposed to COVID-19. CDR3 loop: CASKNSGTSYEQYF. The CDR3 DNA is TGTGCCAGCAAGAATAGCGGGACCTCCTACGAGCAGTACTTC.